This TCR beta chain emerged from a study of tumor-infiltrating lymphocytes in primary liver carcinoma. Across the study: Measuring roughly 4.2 to 11 cm across, the tumors were staged as T1-T3 N0M0. Samples returned roughly 3.5 to 7.5 million productive TCRbeta reads each. Read depth did not differ significantly between tissue types.

The investigators made TCR beta cDNA from about 500 ng total RNA, using a constant-region primer. What produced the TCR beta libraries was three nested multiplex PCR rounds using slightly modified ARM-PCR. Use of TRBV1-TRBV30 forward primers with a C-beta reverse primer characterized the first two PCR rounds, which lasted about 10 cycles each. TCRdb ran MiXCR on the multiplex PCR reads and lists one entry per CDR3 protein. Of over 100,000 distinct CDR3 sequences listed, approximately 68% are singletons. There are 20 residues in the CDR3. The V gene end was trimmed by 0 bases and the J gene end by 9 bases; junction bases not matched to a gene: 18. The germline V gene encodes CDR1 LGHNA and CDR2 YNFKEQ. From around 18-30 mg of unsorted bulk tissue, DNA and RNA were co-extracted together. With chronic HBV infection, the patients were also treatment-naive. To note about this clonotype: The CDR3 end shows no conserved phenylalanine or tryptophan, and so a read error is likely.

The V and J genes are TRBV4-2 and TRBJ2-4; TRBD2 matches 12 bases. The sample taken for sequencing was tumor-adjacent normal liver tissue. The sequence was obtained from a woman aged 55-70 years with primary liver carcinoma and hepatitis B virus infection. CDR3 sequence reads: CASSQESPSGRVRPGSIQYL. The CDR3 nucleotides are TGTGCCAGCAGCCAAGAGTCCCCTAGCGGGAGGGTAAGGCCAGGAAGCATTCAGTACCTC.